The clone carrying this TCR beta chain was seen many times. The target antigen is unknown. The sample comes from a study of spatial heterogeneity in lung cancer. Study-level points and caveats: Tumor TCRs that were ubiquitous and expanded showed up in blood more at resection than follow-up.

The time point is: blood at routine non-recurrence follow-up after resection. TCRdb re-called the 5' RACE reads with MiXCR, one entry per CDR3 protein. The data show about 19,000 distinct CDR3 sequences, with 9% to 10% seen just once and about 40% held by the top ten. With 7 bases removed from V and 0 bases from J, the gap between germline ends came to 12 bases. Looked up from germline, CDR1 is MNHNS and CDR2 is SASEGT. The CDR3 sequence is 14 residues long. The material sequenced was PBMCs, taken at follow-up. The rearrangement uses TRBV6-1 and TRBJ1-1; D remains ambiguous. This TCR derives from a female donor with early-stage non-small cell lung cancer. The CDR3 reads CASTDRTLNTEAFF. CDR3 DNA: TGTGCCAGCACGGATCGGACGCTGAACACTGAAGCTTTCTTT.